This TCR beta chain was found in a study of blood T cell repertoires in COVID-19. Overall study: Acute-phase and convalescent COVID-19 samples originated in the United States, Italy and Spain.

TCRdb's table, derived via immunoSEQ multiplex PCR, lists solely in-frame clones and lacks some. The table includes 300,000 to 400,000 clones, under 95% detected once. Germline CDR1 reads SGHDT; CDR2 reads YYEEEE. V gave up 4 bases and J gave up 0 bases, with 7 bases separating them. This CDR3 is 13 amino acids long. The clonotype originates from a woman under 30 who had recovered from COVID-19. Material for sequencing was peripheral blood. The rearrangement joins TRBV5-6 to TRBJ1-1; TRBD1 is a possible D gene (5 bases). In DNA, the CDR3 is TGTGCCAGCAGCCCAGGGATGAACACTGAAGCTTTCTTT. This codes for CASSPGMNTEAFF.